This record covers a single T cell receptor (beta chain). Its antigen remains unidentified. Base qualities are not recorded, but no much larger clone differs from it by a single base. The CDR3 measures 14 amino acids from cysteine to phenylalanine. This entry keeps only the CDR3 DNA: 42 bases, framed from base 1. Reading the germline V gene gives CDR1 SGHRS and CDR2 YFSETQ. V is pruned by 3 bases and J by 5 bases, leaving 6 bases of the junction without a gene match. Genomic DNA was extracted from sorted cells for sequencing of the TCRbeta CDR3 region. The immunoSEQ Assay was used for sequencing of TCRbeta CDR3 regions. TCRdb stores this immuneACCESS table with in-frame sequences only. Part of the clones is absent; in the studies checked, under half of the shortfall reflects unresolved V genes, and no reason is known for the rest. In all, the sample holds over 80,000 clones, and 88% of those were seen once. The ten largest clones capture about 0.8% of the sample.

This sample stems from a study of OX40 agonist ivuxolimab in advanced cancers. General notes on the study: The costimulatory receptor OX40 (CD134) was targeted by ivuxolimab, a fully human IgG2 agonistic monoclonal antibody. Among the approximately 54 dose-escalation patients, around 19 had hepatocellular carcinoma, about 15 melanoma, 9 renal cell carcinoma and 9 head and neck cancer. The dose-escalation cohort was about 86% male with a mean age of 60 years, ranging from roughly 23 to 85. Peripheral TCRbeta sequencing was intended to test whether TCR sequence diversity was altered and clonal T-cell expansion was caused by ivuxolimab. Partial responses occurred in three dose-escalation patients: two with cutaneous melanoma and one with hepatocellular carcinoma. Patients were allowed to have had prior anti-PD-1, anti-PD-L1 or anti-CTLA-4 therapy, and 30% to 40% of the dose-escalation patients had previously received checkpoint inhibitors. Intravenous ivuxolimab was administered to patients every 2 weeks at six dose levels: 0.01, 0.1, 0.3, 1.5, 3 and 10 mg/kg. The paper covers the monotherapy dose-escalation part of the phase I ivuxolimab trial, which included N of about 50 patients. The full study reports these points: After ivuxolimab, more expanded clones were found on average in CD8+ T cells than in CD4+ T cells. In the 0.1-3.0 mg/kg groups, partial responders were among the patients with the lowest normalized peripheral clonal expansion, particularly in CD8+ T cells. Low levels of normalized T-cell clonal expansion were also shown by some nonresponding patients. The antigen specificity of the peripheral T cells that underwent clonal expansion was not determined. At doses of 0.1 to 3.0 mg/kg, clonal expansion of both CD4+ and CD8+ T cells in blood was seen between baseline and week 6.

Patients with a history of autoimmune disease or receiving systemic immunosuppression were excluded from the trial. In every dose cohort, peripheral blood was drawn for TCR sequencing at baseline, cycle 4 day 1, and cycle 7 day 1. The samples were taken from a phase I, first-in-human, multicenter, open-label dose-escalation trial of ivuxolimab. Adults with locally advanced or metastatic melanoma, renal cell, hepatocellular, or head and neck squamous cell carcinoma were enrolled in the trial. Before TCR sequencing, CD4+ and CD8+ T cells were separately sorted from peripheral blood. The rearrangement combines TRBV5-1 with TRBJ2-5, with 8 central nucleotides matching TRBD1. The sequence derives from an adult with an advanced solid tumor such as melanoma, head and neck, liver or kidney cancer. Specimen: CD4+ or CD8+ T cells sorted from blood, collected in a trial of the OX40 agonist ivuxolimab. The base sequence is TGCGCCAGCAGCTCCGGACAGGGCTCGGAGACCCAGTACTTC. Its protein product is CASSSGQGSETQYF.